This T cell receptor (beta chain) was retrieved from a study of shared clonotypes between healthy human individuals. Using immunoSEQ multiplex PCR, the repertoire was profiled, and TCRdb retains in-frame clones only, with some absent. The table lists about 180,000 clones, 80% to 95% of them singletons. The germline CDR1 and CDR2 sequences are MDHEN and SYDVKM. The V segment lost 6 bases and the J segment 3 bases; nucleotides outside the gene matches: 6. The length of the CDR3 is 14 residues. The rearrangement links TRBV28 to TRBJ2-7; 9 nucleotides align to TRBD1. This TCR was sampled from a woman in her twenties or thirties in good health. Sample: naive CD4+ T cells sorted from blood. Subset given: CD45RA+ positively selected. CDR3 loop: CASRPGQGRYEQYF. Here the CDR3 DNA reads TGTGCCAGCAGGCCCGGACAGGGGCGCTACGAGCAGTACTTC.